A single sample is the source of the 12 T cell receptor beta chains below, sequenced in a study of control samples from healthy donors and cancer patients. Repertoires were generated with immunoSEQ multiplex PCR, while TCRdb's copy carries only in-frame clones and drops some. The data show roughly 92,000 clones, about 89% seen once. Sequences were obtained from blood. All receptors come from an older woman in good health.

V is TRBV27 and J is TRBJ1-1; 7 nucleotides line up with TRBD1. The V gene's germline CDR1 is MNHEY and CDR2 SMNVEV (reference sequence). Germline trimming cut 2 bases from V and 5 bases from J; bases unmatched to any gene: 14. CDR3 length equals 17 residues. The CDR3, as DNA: TGTGCCAGCAGTTTAAGATCCCAGGGGGGGCCGGGGACTGAAGCTTTCTTT. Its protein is CASSLRSQGGPGTEAFF.

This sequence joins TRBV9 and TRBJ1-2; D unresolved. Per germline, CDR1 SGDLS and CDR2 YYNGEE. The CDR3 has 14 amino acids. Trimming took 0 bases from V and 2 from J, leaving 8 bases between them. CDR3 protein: CASSVGAGNYGYTF. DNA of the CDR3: TGTGCCAGCAGCGTAGGGGCGGGGAACTATGGCTACACCTTC.

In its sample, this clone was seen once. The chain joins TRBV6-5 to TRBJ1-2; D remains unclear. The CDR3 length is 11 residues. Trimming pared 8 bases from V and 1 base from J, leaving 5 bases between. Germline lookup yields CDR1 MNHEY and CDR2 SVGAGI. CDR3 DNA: TGTGCCAGCGACGGTAACTATGGCTACACCTTC. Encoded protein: CASDGNYGYTF.

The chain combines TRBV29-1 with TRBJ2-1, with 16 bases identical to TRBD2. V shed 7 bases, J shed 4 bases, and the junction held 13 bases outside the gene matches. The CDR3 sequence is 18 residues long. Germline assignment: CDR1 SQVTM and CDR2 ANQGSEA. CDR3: CSAEAGLAGGPLYNEQFF. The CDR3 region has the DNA TGCAGCGCCGAAGCGGGACTAGCGGGAGGGCCACTTTACAATGAGCAGTTCTTC.

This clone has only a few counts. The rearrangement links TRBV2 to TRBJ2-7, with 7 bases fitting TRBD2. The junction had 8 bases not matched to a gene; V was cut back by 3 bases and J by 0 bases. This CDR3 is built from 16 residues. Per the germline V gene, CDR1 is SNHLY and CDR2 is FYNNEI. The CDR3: CASSERVAGHSYEQYF. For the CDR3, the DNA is TGTGCCAGCAGTGAGAGGGTAGCGGGCCACTCCTACGAGCAGTACTTC.

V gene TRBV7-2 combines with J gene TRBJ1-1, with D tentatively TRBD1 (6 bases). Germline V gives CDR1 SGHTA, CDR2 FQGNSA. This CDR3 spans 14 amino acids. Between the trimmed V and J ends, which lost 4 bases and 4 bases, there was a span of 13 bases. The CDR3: CASSSQGIVTEAFF. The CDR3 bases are TGTGCCAGCAGCTCCCAGGGGATCGTCACTGAAGCTTTCTTT.

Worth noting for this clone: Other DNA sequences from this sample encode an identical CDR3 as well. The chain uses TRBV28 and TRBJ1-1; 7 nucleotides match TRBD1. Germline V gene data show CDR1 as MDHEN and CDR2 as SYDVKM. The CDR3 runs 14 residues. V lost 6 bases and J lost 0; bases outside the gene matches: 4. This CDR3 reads CASSSTGLNTEAFF. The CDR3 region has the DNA TGTGCCAGCAGCTCGACAGGGCTGAACACTGAAGCTTTCTTT.

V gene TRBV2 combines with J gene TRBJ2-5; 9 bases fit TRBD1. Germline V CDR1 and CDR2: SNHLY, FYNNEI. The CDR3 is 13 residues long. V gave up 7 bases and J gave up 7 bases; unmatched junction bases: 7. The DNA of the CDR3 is TGTGCCAGCATGGGACAGGGACTGAGGACCCAGTACTTC. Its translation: CASMGQGLRTQYF.

CDR3 nucleotides: TGTGCCAGCAGCCCCCTCGGACAGGGAATGAACACTGAAGCTTTCTTT. Encoded protein: CASSPLGQGMNTEAFF. The gene calls are TRBV11-2 and TRBJ1-1, with 8 bases aligning to TRBD1. Trimming at V came to 5 bases and at J to 0 bases, leaving 8 bases not matched to a gene. Germline CDR1 and CDR2: SGHAT and FQNNGV. This CDR3 contains 16 residues.

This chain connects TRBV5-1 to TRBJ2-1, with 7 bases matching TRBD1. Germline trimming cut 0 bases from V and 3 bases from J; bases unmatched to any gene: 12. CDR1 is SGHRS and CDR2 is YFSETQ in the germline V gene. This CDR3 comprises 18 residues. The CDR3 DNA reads TGCGCCAGCAGCTTGGTGGGGACAGTAGTTCCCCACTACAATGAGCAGTTCTTC. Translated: CASSLVGTVVPHYNEQFF.

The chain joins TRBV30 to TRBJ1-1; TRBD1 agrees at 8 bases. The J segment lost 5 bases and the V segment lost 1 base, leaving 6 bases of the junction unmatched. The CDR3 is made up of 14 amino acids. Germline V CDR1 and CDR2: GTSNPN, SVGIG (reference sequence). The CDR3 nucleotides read TGTGCCTGGAGTGAGAGCAGGGGGCTTACTGAAGCTTTCTTT. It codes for CAWSESRGLTEAFF.

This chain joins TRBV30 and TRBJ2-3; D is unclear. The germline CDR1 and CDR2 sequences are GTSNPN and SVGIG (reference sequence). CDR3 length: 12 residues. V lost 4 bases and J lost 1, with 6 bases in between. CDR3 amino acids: CAWNLRTDTQYF. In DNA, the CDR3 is TGTGCCTGGAACCTCCGCACAGATACGCAGTATTTT.